The clone carrying this T cell receptor beta chain was counted ten times or more. No antigen is known for it. TCR alpha and beta CDR3 regions were amplified from RNA using iRepertoire nested multiplex PCR. Tissue mRNA or PBMC total RNA, about 85-400 ng, went into one-step reverse transcription and amplification. Each CDR3 protein is one row after TCRdb ran MiXCR on the multiplex PCR reads. The sample holds about 180,000 distinct CDR3 sequences, around 45% seen once. V trimming: 5 bases; J trimming: 3 bases; junction bases outside the gene matches: 10. Germline CDR1 DFQATT, CDR2 SNEGSKA (reference sequence). This CDR3 region has 14 residues. These data are taken from a study of glioma-infiltrating T cells. Study outcomes and limitations: Very few CDR3 sequences were shared between tissue and blood. Non-neoplastic patients had below-expected tissue-blood divergence, while all gliomas exceeded expectation.

Material for sequencing was glioma tissue, nonneoplastic brain tissue, or PBMCs (not recorded which). This TCR derives from a human donor with low-grade glioma or glioblastoma, undergoing nonglioma brain surgery, or in good health (not recorded which). This sequence joins TRBV20-1 and TRBJ2-7; 7 bases align to TRBD2. The CDR3 sequence is CSAPPKAGRYEQYF. CDR3 in DNA: TGCAGTGCTCCACCAAAAGCGGGACGCTACGAGCAGTACTTC.